The 32 T cell receptor beta chains below all came from one sample that was sequenced in a study of T cell responses to AZD1222 COVID-19 vaccine. The repertoire was sequenced with immunoSEQ multiplex PCR; TCRdb's copy has only in-frame clones and lacks some. The data contain roughly 150,000 clones, more than 85% of them singletons. The specimen was peripheral blood, collected 28 days after the second AZD1222 dose. These receptors came from an adult who received the AZD1222 COVID-19 vaccine.

This clone appeared once. The gene calls are TRBV19 and TRBJ1-1, with D tentatively TRBD1 (5 bases). Germline values: CDR1 LNHDA, CDR2 SQIVND (reference sequence). V was trimmed by 0 bases and J by 6 bases, leaving 14 bases between them. This CDR3 has 15 amino acids. CDR3 sequence (DNA): TGTGCCAGTAGTATAGATGGCCTCCGGGGGGCTGAAGCTTTCTTT. As protein: CASSIDGLRGAEAFF. Together with reference TRBV19 and TRBJ1-1, the CDR3 gives the full variable domain: DGGITQSPKYLFRKEGQNVTLSCEQNLNHDAMYWYRQDPGQGLRLIYYSQIVNDFQKGDIAEGYSVSREKKESFPLTVTSAQKNPTAFYLCASSIDGLRGAEAFFGQGTRLTVV.

The chain has TRBV21-1 and TRBJ1-2; the table's D call, TRBD1, was not checked against the DNA. TRBV21-1 is described as a pseudogene. The length of the CDR3 is 14 residues. The CDR3 is CASAGHDANYGYTF. The CDR3 nucleotides read TGTGCCAGCGCAGGGCACGATGCTAACTATGGCTACACCTTC.

The chain carries TRBV27 and TRBJ1-6; possible D gene TRBD1, 5 bases. The V end lost 5 bases, the J end lost 5 bases, and 10 bases lay between the germline ends. The CDR3 runs 14 residues. CDR1 and CDR2 from the germline V gene are MNHEY and SMNVEV (reference sequence). CDR3 region: CASSPGLNNSPLHF. CDR3 bases: TGTGCCAGCAGTCCGGGACTGAATAATTCACCCCTCCACTTT.

Here the CDR3 reads CASSLGAGTGFISYGYTF. The CDR3 nucleotides read TGTGCCAGCAGCCTCGGAGCCGGGACAGGGTTTATTTCGTATGGCTACACCTTC. This chain connects TRBV7-2 to TRBJ1-2, with TRBD1 matching over 9 bases. This CDR3 has 18 amino acids. Germline V gene sequence: CDR1 SGHTA, CDR2 FQGNSA. J was trimmed by 5 bases and V by 5 bases; bases with no gene match: 18.

The CDR3 here is CAWAAGTIFNYGYTF. CDR3 nucleotides: TGTGCCTGGGCAGCAGGGACCATATTTAACTATGGCTACACCTTC. This sequence joins TRBV30 and TRBJ1-2; D is possibly TRBD1 (5 bases). Between the trimmed V and J ends, which lost 5 bases and 1 base, there was a span of 17 bases. CDR1 is GTSNPN and CDR2 is SVGIG in the germline V gene (reference sequence). This CDR3 region has 15 residues.

The chain joins TRBV28 to TRBJ1-1, with D uncertain. V lost 4 bases and J 10 bases, leaving 10 bases between the germline ends. This CDR3 spans 11 amino acids. Germline values: CDR1 MDHEN, CDR2 SYDVKM. The CDR3 coding sequence is TGTGCCAGCAGTTCTCGACTAGGAGCTTTCTTT. It translates to CASSSRLGAFF.

The chain employs TRBV28 and TRBJ2-7; D ambiguous. Germline V gives CDR1 MDHEN, CDR2 SYDVKM. Trimming cost V 5 bases and J 3 bases, with 11 bases left between them. The CDR3 loop spans 13 amino acids. Here the CDR3 reads CASSRTVFYEQYF. CDR3 DNA sequence: TGTGCCAGCAGTAGGACGGTATTCTACGAGCAGTACTTC. Supplemented by reference TRBV28 and TRBJ2-7, the full variable domain reads DVKVTQSSRYLVKRTGEKVFLECVQDMDHENMFWYRQDPGLGLRLIYFSYDVKMKEKGDIPEGYSVSREKKERFSLILESASTNQTSMYLCASSRTVFYEQYFGPGTRLTVT.

The rearrangement links TRBV7-9 to TRBJ2-2; the D is unclear. The germline CDR1 and CDR2 sequences are SEHNR and FQNEAQ (reference sequence). This CDR3 is 11 amino acids long. The CDR3 loop is CSTSNTGELFF. The CDR3 region has the DNA TGTTCGACCTCGAACACCGGGGAGCTGTTTTTT.

This chain connects TRBV5-1 to TRBJ2-1; 10 bases fit TRBD2. V dropped 3 bases and J dropped 6; count of bases not matched to a gene: 9. CDR1 is SGHRS, CDR2 YFSETQ, per germline. The CDR3 is made up of 16 amino acids. CDR3 in amino acids: CASSWGTSASGNEQFF. CDR3 sequence (DNA): TGCGCCAGCAGCTGGGGGACTAGCGCCTCCGGCAATGAGCAGTTCTTC.

The chain has TRBV5-1 and TRBJ2-3; D gene ambiguous. The V gene lost 1 base and the J gene lost 0 bases, with 3 bases spanning the gap. The CDR3 runs to 13 residues. CDR1 and CDR2 from the germline V gene are SGHRS and YFSETQ. CDR3 residues: CASSLQSTDTQYF. DNA of the CDR3: TGCGCCAGCAGCTTGCAGAGCACAGATACGCAGTATTTT.

This clone was picked up one time. The V call is TRBV5-4, the J call TRBJ2-7, with 10 bases that match TRBD1. V trimming: 0 bases; J trimming: 2 bases; junction bases outside the gene matches: 17. The CDR3 is 20 amino acids. The germline CDR1 and CDR2 sequences are SGHNT and YYREEE (reference sequence). CDR3 region: CASSLGGKPGQGTNPYEQYF. The CDR3 nucleotides are TGTGCCAGCAGCTTGGGGGGTAAACCGGGACAGGGGACTAATCCCTACGAGCAGTACTTC.

The CDR3 DNA is TGTGCCAGCAGGCCCGGGGAGGGGCTGGTTAATGAAAAACTGTTTTTT. Translated, it gives CASRPGEGLVNEKLFF. V usage is TRBV11-2 and J usage is TRBJ1-4; weak D call: TRBD1 (5 bases). Germline assignment: CDR1 SGHAT and CDR2 FQNNGV. The CDR3 is made up of 16 amino acids. The V end lost 6 bases, the J end lost 4 bases, and 18 bases lay between the germline ends.

The rearrangement uses TRBV11-2 and TRBJ1-3; D unclear. Trimming removed 1 base at V and 0 bases at J, with 7 bases between. CDR3 size: 15 residues. Germline CDR1 SGHAT, CDR2 FQNNGV. The CDR3 DNA reads as TGTGCCAGCAGCTTAGGCCCTATCTCTGGAAACACCATATATTTT. Protein product: CASSLGPISGNTIYF.

The genes are TRBV30 and TRBJ2-6; no reliable D call. There are 12 residues in the CDR3. The V gene lost 5 bases and the J gene lost 0 bases, with 2 bases spanning the gap. Germline CDR1 reads GTSNPN; CDR2 reads SVGIG (reference sequence). CDR3 amino acids: CAWASGANVLTF. The CDR3 nucleotides read TGTGCCTGGGCCTCTGGGGCCAACGTCCTGACTTTC.

The chain recombines TRBV7-9 with TRBJ1-5; D remains unclear. CDR3 length: 14 amino acids. V was shortened by 5 bases and J by 2 bases, with 10 bases between the two germline ends. From germline, CDR1 is SEHNR and CDR2 FQNEAQ (reference sequence). CDR3 in DNA: TGTGCCAGCAGCCCTATTACGGGCAATCAGCCCCAGCATTTT. This codes for CASSPITGNQPQHF.

The rearrangement links TRBV7-9 to TRBJ1-3, with D uncertain. Trimming left V 1 base short and J 0 bases short, with 7 bases between. Germline assignment: CDR1 SEHNR and CDR2 FQNEAQ (reference sequence). The CDR3 has 15 amino acids. CDR3 in DNA: TGTGCCAGCAGCTTAGAAATAGCCTCTGGAAACACCATATATTTT. Amino acids: CASSLEIASGNTIYF.

The chain combines TRBV5-4 with TRBJ1-2, with 7 bases lining up with TRBD1. CDR3 length: 13 residues. Germline trimming cut 5 bases from V and 5 bases from J; bases unmatched to any gene: 6. Germline V gene data show CDR1 as SGHNT and CDR2 as YYREEE (reference sequence). The CDR3 coding sequence is TGTGCCAGCAGTCAGGACAGGCTATATGGCTACACCTTC. This encodes CASSQDRLYGYTF. The full variable domain, with the rest looked up from reference TRBV5-4 and TRBJ1-2, is ETGVTQSPTHLIKTRGQQVTLRCSSQSGHNTVSWYQQALGQGPQFIFQYYREEENGRGNFPPRFSGLQFPNYSSELNVNALELDDSALYLCASSQDRLYGYTFGSGTRLTVV.

V usage is TRBV27 and J usage is TRBJ1-6, with D perhaps TRBD1 (6 bases). The V gene's germline CDR1 is MNHEY and CDR2 SMNVEV (reference sequence). V lost 5 bases and J lost 10, with 12 bases in between. This CDR3 contains 13 residues. The CDR3 reads CASSQLRGSPLHF. CDR3 DNA: TGTGCCAGCAGTCAACTCAGGGGCTCACCCCTCCACTTT.

CDR3 DNA sequence: TGTGCCAGCAGTGCTAGACAGGGCGCAATCCTATTAGCCAAAAACATTCAGTACTTC. Its protein product is CASSARQGAILLAKNIQYF. V is TRBV6-1 and J is TRBJ2-4, with 7 bases aligning to TRBD1. J lost 0 bases, V lost 4 bases, and 15 bases had no gene match. This CDR3 is 19 amino acids long. CDR1 and CDR2 from the germline V gene are MNHNS and SASEGT.

This clone is a singleton in its sample. The chain carries TRBV29-1 and TRBJ2-2, with D maybe TRBD1 (6 bases). Germline V gene lookup returns CDR1 SQVTM and CDR2 ANQGSEA. The CDR3 is 15 amino acids. The V end was cut by 4 bases, the J end by 5 bases, with 17 bases between. The DNA for the CDR3 is TGCAGCGTTGTGTGGGGGAACAGGGTAACCGGGGAGCTGTTTTTT. This encodes CSVVWGNRVTGELFF.

V gene TRBV5-1 combines with J gene TRBJ2-1, with TRBD2 identical over 8 bases. V was clipped by 3 bases and J by 7 bases; unmatched bases: 3. CDR3 size: 13 residues. Germline V gives CDR1 SGHRS, CDR2 YFSETQ. The CDR3 DNA reads as TGCGCCAGCAGCTGGGGACTAGGGAATGAGCAGTTCTTC. This sequence encodes CASSWGLGNEQFF.

The chain couples TRBV19 to TRBJ1-2, with a possible D match to TRBD1 (5 bases). The CDR3 extends over 13 amino acids. Germline assignment: CDR1 LNHDA and CDR2 SQIVND (reference sequence). V was cut by 5 bases and J by 8 bases, with 15 bases left in between. The CDR3 sequence is CASSPTTVSGYTF. In nucleotides, the CDR3 is TGTGCCAGTAGTCCCACGACAGTCAGCGGCTACACCTTC.

V gene TRBV14 combines with J gene TRBJ1-2, with D possibly being TRBD1 (5 bases). The CDR3 extends over 16 amino acids. V lost 0 bases and J lost 4, with 15 bases in between. Germline CDR1 reads SGHDN; CDR2 reads FVKESK. The CDR3 nucleotides are TGTGCCAGCAGCCAAGATAAGTTGGGAGGGGTCTATGGCTACACCTTC. Its protein product is CASSQDKLGGVYGYTF.

The V call is TRBV7-2, the J call TRBJ1-5, with a tentative D call TRBD1 (6 bases). Germline lookup yields CDR1 SGHTA and CDR2 FQGNSA. The ends were cut back, 4 bases at V and 4 bases at J, with 11 bases in the middle. The CDR3 runs to 14 residues. CDR3 DNA: TGTGCCAGCAGCTCCATCCAGGGGAATCAGCCCCAGCATTTT. Translating gives CASSSIQGNQPQHF.

The rearrangement joins TRBV5-1 to TRBJ1-5, with D unclear. The CDR3 sequence is 13 residues long. In germline, CDR1 is SGHRS, CDR2 YFSETQ. Between the trimmed V and J ends, which lost 4 bases and 4 bases, there was a span of 9 bases. CDR3 sequence: CASSPDGNQPQHF. In DNA, the CDR3 is TGCGCCAGCAGCCCGGACGGGAATCAGCCCCAGCATTTT.

The V and J genes are TRBV5-1 and TRBJ1-6, with 8 nucleotides matching TRBD1. Germline V gene data show CDR1 as SGHRS and CDR2 as YFSETQ. V trimming: 0 bases; J trimming: 2 bases; junction bases outside the gene matches: 13. This CDR3 is built from 20 residues. The CDR3 region is CASSLEGQVVFAAYNSPLHF. DNA of the CDR3: TGCGCCAGCAGCTTGGAGGGACAGGTCGTTTTTGCGGCCTATAATTCACCCCTCCACTTT.

This chain uses TRBV27 with TRBJ1-2, with 7 bases fitting TRBD1. Per the germline V gene, CDR1 is MNHEY and CDR2 is SMNVEV (reference sequence). With 5 bases clipped from V and 8 bases from J, the junction kept 17 bases outside the gene matches. The CDR3 contains 16 residues. CDR3 region: CASSLRQGLGAGGYTF. CDR3 in DNA: TGTGCCAGCAGTCTTAGACAGGGATTGGGAGCCGGGGGCTACACCTTC.

The V gene is TRBV7-8, the J gene TRBJ1-3; the D is unclear. The CDR3 is made up of 16 amino acids. Looked up from germline, CDR1 is SGHVS and CDR2 is FQNEAQ. With 2 bases removed from V and 4 bases from J, the gap between germline ends came to 15 bases. In DNA, the CDR3 is TGTGCCAGCAGCTTAAAGAGGGTACTACCCGGAAACACCATATATTTT. Protein: CASSLKRVLPGNTIYF.

This clone was detected only once. J is TRBJ1-2 and V is TRBV30, with 9 nucleotides matching TRBD1. CDR1 is GTSNPN, CDR2 SVGIG, per germline (reference sequence). With V trimmed by 4 bases and J by 9 bases, 15 bases remained unmatched. This CDR3 spans 15 amino acids. The CDR3 bases are TGTGCCTGGATCCTAGGGGACAGGGATAACCCACGCTACACCTTC. Encoded protein: CAWILGDRDNPRYTF.

The chain combines TRBV7-2 with TRBJ2-3, with 9 nucleotides matching TRBD2. Germline CDR1 reads SGHTA; CDR2 reads FQGNSA. The CDR3 is made up of 16 amino acids. V was clipped by 5 bases and J by 1 base; unmatched bases: 7. The CDR3 sequence: CASSLAGGRRTDTQYF. The DNA for the CDR3 is TGTGCCAGCAGCCTCGCGGGAGGGCGGCGCACAGATACGCAGTATTTT.

The gene calls are TRBV5-6 and TRBJ1-4; tentatively, D is TRBD1 (5 bases). Trimming left V 4 bases short and J 0 bases short, with 19 bases between. CDR1 and CDR2 (germline): SGHDT, YYEEEE. The CDR3 consists of 18 residues. The CDR3 here is CASSMMGQGPTTNEKLFF. In nucleotides, the CDR3 is TGTGCCAGCAGCATGATGGGGCAGGGACCAACAACTAATGAAAAACTGTTTTTT.

The V call is TRBV7-8, the J call TRBJ2-1, with 7 nucleotides matching TRBD2. CDR1 is SGHVS and CDR2 is FQNEAQ in the germline V gene. This CDR3 region has 17 residues. J was trimmed by 8 bases and V by 1 base; bases with no gene match: 14. This CDR3 reads CASSLGILARNRDEQFF. The CDR3 nucleotides read TGTGCCAGCAGCTTAGGGATACTAGCGAGAAATCGCGATGAGCAGTTCTTC.